The clone carrying this T cell receptor beta chain was recorded at least ten times. No antigen is known for it. Orbital computed tomography, thyroid ultrasound, serum thyroxine and TRAb, and clinical symptoms together informed the diagnoses. The data were obtained in a study of T cells in Graves' hyperthyroidism and ophthalmopathy. Study-wide findings and caveats: Among clonotypes expanded in thyroid above 0.001, most were also found in blood.

There were TCR beta CDR3 regions amplified from RNA transcripts. Carried out on the TCR CDR3, a first-round RT-PCR used the HTBI primer set. TCRdb independently ran MiXCR on the multiplex PCR reads; one entry per CDR3 protein. The sample yields fewer than 450,000 distinct CDR3 sequences, 15% seen once. From germline, CDR1 is SGHAT and CDR2 FQNNGV. V lost 3 bases to trimming and J lost 0 bases, with 10 bases between them. The CDR3 is 15 residues long. The chain is built from TRBV11-2 and TRBJ2-3, with no clear D. The source of this sequence is a woman in her sixties or seventies with Graves' ophthalmopathy. Specimen: blood. CDR3 sequence: CASSFLSQSTDTQYF. Here the CDR3 DNA reads TGTGCCAGCAGCTTCCTTTCCCAAAGCACAGATACGCAGTATTTT. Full variable domain (outside the CDR3, taken from reference TRBV11-2 and TRBJ2-3): EAGVAQSPRYKIIEKRQSVAFWCNPISGHATLYWYQQILGQGPKLLIQFQNNGVVDDSQLPKDRFSAERLKGVDSTLKIQPAKLEDSAVYLCASSFLSQSTDTQYFGPGTRLTVL.